These 26 T cell receptor beta chains came from one sample sequenced in a study of blood T cell repertoires in COVID-19 (TCRdb year 2020). The library was made by the immunoSEQ multiplex PCR assay. TCRdb re-hosts the immuneACCESS table, in-frame sequences only. Its copies lack some clones; in the studies checked, an unresolved V gene accounts for under half of them, and the cause for the rest is not known. The sample table lists about 220,000 clones, around 84% of them with a count of one. The ten largest clones capture approximately 10% of the sample. The sample taken for sequencing was peripheral blood. The source is a man aged 50-59 years with active or convalescent COVID-19.

The genes are TRBV3-1 (or the pseudogene TRBV3-2) and TRBJ2-1, with 9 bases identical to TRBD2. CDR1 and CDR2 (germline): LGHDT, YNNKEL (reference sequence). The CDR3 extends over 16 amino acids. With 3 bases clipped from V and 8 bases from J, the junction kept 11 bases outside the gene matches. The DNA for the CDR3 is TGTGCCAGCAGCCAGCGCCCGGGACTAGCCAGCCATGAGCAGTTCTTC. It translates to CASSQRPGLASHEQFF.

The V and J genes are TRBV7-9 and TRBJ1-3; D is unclear. V was clipped by 6 bases and J by 0 bases, with 9 bases between them. Germline V gives CDR1 SEHNR, CDR2 FQNEAQ (reference sequence). The CDR3 covers 14 residues. The CDR3 reads CASRGEVSGNTIYF. CDR3 coding DNA: TGTGCCAGCAGGGGTGAGGTCTCTGGAAACACCATATATTTT.

The chain recombines TRBV7-2 with TRBJ1-5; D may be TRBD1 (5 bases). This CDR3 spans 16 amino acids. Germline values: CDR1 SGHTA, CDR2 FQGNSA. Trimming cost V 5 bases and J 0 bases, with 14 bases left between them. In nucleotides, the CDR3 is TGTGCCAGCAGCCCGGGGGGTCCTTATAGCAATCAGCCCCAGCATTTT. As protein: CASSPGGPYSNQPQHF.

V and J are TRBV4-1 and TRBJ2-1; 9 bases are a match to TRBD2. This CDR3 spans 16 amino acids. After removal of 4 bases from V and 2 bases from J, the junction contained 6 bases not matched to a gene. Germline V CDR1 and CDR2: MGHRA, YSYEKL. CDR3 DNA sequence: TGCGCCAGCAGCCCTCTAGCGGGATGGACCTACAATGAGCAGTTCTTC. Protein product: CASSPLAGWTYNEQFF.

This chain joins TRBV29-1 and TRBJ1-2; 7 bases map to TRBD1. With 7 bases clipped from V and 7 bases from J, the junction kept 12 bases outside the gene matches. The CDR3 totals 13 residues. Per germline, CDR1 SQVTM and CDR2 ANQGSEA. CDR3 protein: CSARDSALSGYTF. The DNA for the CDR3 is TGCAGCGCCCGGGACAGTGCTCTCTCTGGCTACACCTTC.

Here the CDR3 reads CASSVSTGGPRYNEQFF. CDR3 DNA sequence: TGTGCCAGCAGCGTATCTACTGGGGGCCCCCGATACAATGAGCAGTTCTTC. The genes are TRBV9 and TRBJ2-1; the D gene is possibly TRBD1 (6 bases). Germline CDR1 reads SGDLS; CDR2 reads YYNGEE. V lost 1 base and J 4 bases, leaving 18 bases between the germline ends. This CDR3 has 17 residues. Supplemented by reference TRBV9 and TRBJ2-1, the full variable domain reads DSGVTQTPKHLITATGQRVTLRCSPRSGDLSVYWYQQSLDQGLQFLIQYYNGEERAKGNILERFSAQQFPDLHSELNLSSLELGDSALYFCASSVSTGGPRYNEQFFGPGTRLTVL.

This chain uses TRBV4-1 with TRBJ2-7; TRBD2 agrees at 15 bases. This CDR3 spans 15 amino acids. The V and J ends lost 3 bases and 6 bases, in that order; junction bases with no gene match: 3. Per the germline V gene, CDR1 is MGHRA and CDR2 is YSYEKL. CDR3 sequence reads: CASSHGLAGGREQYV. DNA of the CDR3: TGCGCCAGCAGCCATGGACTAGCGGGGGGGCGCGAGCAGTACGTC.

This clone was recorded at least ten times. CDR3 bases: TGTGCCAGCAGCATCCTAGCGGGAGGGGCCTCCTACGAGCAGTACTTC. Residues: CASSILAGGASYEQYF. This chain connects TRBV11-1 to TRBJ2-7, with 12 bases lining up with TRBD2. The CDR3 is 16 residues long. Unmatched junction bases numbered 5, after V lost 5 bases and J lost 0 bases. The germline V gene encodes CDR1 SGHAT and CDR2 FQDESV (reference sequence).

This clone was seen more than once but under ten times. The V gene is TRBV2, the J gene TRBJ2-1, with a possible D match to TRBD1 (6 bases). CDR1 SNHLY and CDR2 FYNNEI come from the germline V gene. The V and J ends lost 1 base and 4 bases respectively, with 23 bases between them. There are 19 residues in the CDR3. The DNA of the CDR3 is TGTGCCAGCAGTGAAGGAAGGGACACCTCCCAGGGAATGTACAATGAGCAGTTCTTC. It codes for CASSEGRDTSQGMYNEQFF.

In DNA, the CDR3 is TGCGCCAGCAGCTCGGGACTAGCGGGAGGTAGGAGCTCCTACGAGCAGTACTTC. Protein product: CASSSGLAGGRSSYEQYF. The rearrangement uses TRBV10-1 and TRBJ2-7; 15 positions match TRBD2. The V segment lost 6 bases and the J segment 0 bases; nucleotides outside the gene matches: 9. Germline V gives CDR1 WNHNN, CDR2 SYGVQD (reference sequence). The CDR3 sequence is 18 residues long.

The V call is TRBV11-2, the J call TRBJ2-3; 9 positions agree with TRBD1. The CDR3 is 15 residues long. V lost 5 bases and J lost 4; bases outside the gene matches: 7. The V gene's germline CDR1 is SGHAT and CDR2 FQNNGV. Here the CDR3 DNA reads TGTGCCAGCAGCCGGGACAGGGAGTTGGCAGATACGCAGTATTTT. This codes for CASSRDRELADTQYF.

The J gene is TRBJ1-4, the V gene TRBV7-9, with TRBD1 matching over 8 bases. CDR3 length equals 15 residues. Germline V gene sequence: CDR1 SEHNR, CDR2 FQNEAQ (reference sequence). With 5 bases clipped from V and 6 bases from J, the junction kept 8 bases outside the gene matches. CDR3 DNA: TGTGCCAGCAGCCTACAGGGGGGTGTCTATGAAAAACTGTTTTTT. It is translated as CASSLQGGVYEKLFF.

This sequence joins TRBV9 and TRBJ1-2; TRBD1 matches at 9 bases. The CDR3 extends over 13 amino acids. V was clipped by 3 bases and J by 8 bases; unmatched bases: 5. In germline, CDR1 is SGDLS, CDR2 YYNGEE. CDR3 bases: TGTGCCAGCAGCGCGGGGACAGGGCGAGGCTACACCTTC. Translated: CASSAGTGRGYTF. Looking up the rest from reference TRBV9 and TRBJ1-2 gives the full variable domain: DSGVTQTPKHLITATGQRVTLRCSPRSGDLSVYWYQQSLDQGLQFLIQYYNGEERAKGNILERFSAQQFPDLHSELNLSSLELGDSALYFCASSAGTGRGYTFGSGTRLTVV.

J is TRBJ1-6 and V is TRBV7-9, with 8 bases fitting TRBD1. This CDR3 has 15 residues. In germline, CDR1 is SEHNR, CDR2 FQNEAQ (reference sequence). Trimming removed 5 bases from V and 10 bases from J; junction bases left unmatched: 10. Written as DNA, the CDR3 is TGTGCCAGCAGCACCCGGACAGGGTATTGGTCACCCCTCCACTTT. It encodes CASSTRTGYWSPLHF.

This clone was observed a few times. The chain has TRBV6-2 or TRBV6-3 and TRBJ2-2, with D tentatively TRBD1 (6 bases). Germline loops: CDR1 MNHEY, CDR2 SVGEGT. V was trimmed by 5 bases and J by 8 bases, leaving 21 bases between them. The CDR3 has 16 residues. CDR3: CASSLPRGWAGGELFF. CDR3 DNA sequence: TGTGCCAGCAGTCTCCCCAGGGGTTGGGCCGGAGGGGAGCTGTTTTTT.

V and J are TRBV4-3 and TRBJ2-7; 10 bases line up with TRBD2. The junction had 8 bases not matched to a gene; V was cut back by 1 base and J by 5 bases. The CDR3 spans 16 residues. Germline V CDR1 and CDR2: LGHNA, YSLEER. The CDR3 protein is CASSQVPGLAYHEQYF. The CDR3 bases are TGCGCCAGCAGCCAAGTGCCGGGACTAGCGTACCACGAGCAGTACTTC.

The chain combines TRBV21-1 with TRBJ1-1. TRBV21-1 constitutes a pseudogene. The CDR3 spans 12 residues. The CDR3 DNA reads TGTGCCAGCAGCTCGCGGGGGGGTGAAGCTTTCTTT. Amino acid sequence: CASSSRGGEAFF.

CDR3 DNA sequence: TGCGCCAGCAGCCACGGACAGGGGGCCTACGAGCAGTACTTC. Its translation is CASSHGQGAYEQYF. The chain combines TRBV4-1 with TRBJ2-7; 10 nucleotides agree with TRBD1. Germline CDR1 MGHRA, CDR2 YSYEKL. Losses at the gene ends were 3 bases for V and 2 bases for J; bases not matched to a gene: 1. This CDR3 comprises 14 residues.

This clone was observed once. The J gene is TRBJ1-2, the V gene TRBV5-4; the match to TRBD1 covers 8 bases. The CDR3 consists of 16 residues. Germline V gene lookup returns CDR1 SGHNT and CDR2 YYREEE (reference sequence). The V gene end was trimmed by 4 bases and the J gene end by 0 bases; junction bases not matched to a gene: 8. The CDR3 reads CASSSFGTGSNYGYTF. CDR3 DNA sequence: TGTGCCAGCAGCAGCTTCGGGACAGGCTCTAACTATGGCTACACCTTC. The complete variable domain, with remaining parts taken from reference TRBV5-4 and TRBJ1-2, reads ETGVTQSPTHLIKTRGQQVTLRCSSQSGHNTVSWYQQALGQGPQFIFQYYREEENGRGNFPPRFSGLQFPNYSSELNVNALELDDSALYLCASSSFGTGSNYGYTFGSGTRLTVV.

This clone occurred once. The chain uses TRBV6-6 and TRBJ2-7; 11 bases are shared with TRBD2. The V segment lost 1 base and the J segment 4 bases; nucleotides outside the gene matches: 3. The CDR3 totals 15 residues. CDR1 and CDR2 from the germline V gene are MNHNY and SVGAGI (reference sequence). DNA of the CDR3: TGTGCCAGCAGTTACTTAGCGGGAGGGCCTTACGAGCAGTACTTC. Translation: CASSYLAGGPYEQYF.

The genes are TRBV18 and TRBJ2-7; the match to TRBD1 covers 8 bases. The junction had 7 bases not matched to a gene; V was cut back by 3 bases and J by 3 bases. Germline V CDR1 and CDR2: KGHSH, LQKENI. The CDR3 runs 15 residues. The CDR3 nucleotides read TGTGCCAGCTCACCTACCGGGACAGGCGTCTACGAGCAGTACTTC. Translation gives CASSPTGTGVYEQYF. Combining the CDR3 with reference TRBV18 and TRBJ2-7 gives the whole variable domain NAGVMQNPRHLVRRRGQEARLRCSPMKGHSHVYWYRQLPEEGLKFMVYLQKENIIDESGMPKERFSAEFPKEGPSILRIQQVVRGDSAAYFCASSPTGTGVYEQYFGPGTRLTVT.

CDR3 sequence reads: CSVDRSTYNEQFF. CDR3 DNA sequence: TGCAGCGTTGATCGGAGTACCTACAATGAGCAGTTCTTC. The genes are TRBV29-1 and TRBJ2-1; D gene unclear. Germline V gives CDR1 SQVTM, CDR2 ANQGSEA. Trimming cost V 3 bases and J 2 bases, with 8 bases left between them. There are 13 residues in the CDR3.

This chain connects TRBV5-1 to TRBJ1-2, with TRBD1 as a possible D gene (6 bases). The CDR3 runs to 16 residues. Trimming removed 0 bases at V and 0 bases at J, with 12 bases between. The germline gives CDR1 SGHRS, CDR2 YFSETQ. This chain's CDR3 is CASSLDYRETNYGYTF. DNA for the CDR3: TGCGCCAGCAGCTTGGACTACAGGGAGACTAACTATGGCTACACCTTC.

The rearrangement uses TRBV10-2 and TRBJ1-2, with D possibly TRBD1 on 6 matching bases. Trimming cost V 6 bases and J 4 bases, with 9 bases left between them. Germline CDR1 reads WSHSY; CDR2 reads SAAADI. CDR3 length: 12 amino acids. The CDR3 DNA follows: TGCGCCAGCAGGGGGGCCGGCTATGGCTACACCTTC. The encoded protein is CASRGAGYGYTF.

The chain couples TRBV19 to TRBJ1-5; D is undetermined. V shed 5 bases and J shed 8 bases, with 10 bases lying between them. This CDR3 has 12 residues. CDR1 and CDR2 from the germline V gene are LNHDA and SQIVND (reference sequence). CDR3 region: CASSPRGKPQHF. CDR3 bases: TGTGCCAGTAGTCCAAGAGGAAAGCCCCAGCATTTT.

This clone occurred a few times. The CDR3 reads CASSLKTGEGEQYF. The CDR3 DNA reads TGCGCCAGCAGCCTGAAGACAGGGGAGGGCGAGCAGTACTTC. The V gene is TRBV5-1, the J gene TRBJ2-7, with a weak D call TRBD1 (8 bases). CDR1 and CDR2 (germline): SGHRS, YFSETQ. The CDR3 totals 14 residues. V lost 4 bases to trimming and J lost 6 bases, with 17 bases between them.